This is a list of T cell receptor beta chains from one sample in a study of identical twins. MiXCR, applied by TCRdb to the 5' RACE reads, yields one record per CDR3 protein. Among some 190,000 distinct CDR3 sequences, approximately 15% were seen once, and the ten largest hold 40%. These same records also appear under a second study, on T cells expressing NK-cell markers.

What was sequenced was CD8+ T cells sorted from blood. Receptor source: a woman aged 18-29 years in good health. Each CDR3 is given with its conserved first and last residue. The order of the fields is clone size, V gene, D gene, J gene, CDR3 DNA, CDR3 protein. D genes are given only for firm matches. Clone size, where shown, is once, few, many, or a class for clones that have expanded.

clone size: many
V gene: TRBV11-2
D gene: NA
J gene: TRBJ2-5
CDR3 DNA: TGTGCCAGCAGCTTAGTGGGTCGCGAGACCCAGTACTTC
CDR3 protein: CASSLVGRETQYF

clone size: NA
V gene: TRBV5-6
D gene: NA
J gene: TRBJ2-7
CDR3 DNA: TGTGCCAGCAGCCCCGGGACTTTCTCCTACGAGCAGTACTTC
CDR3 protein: CASSPGTFSYEQYF

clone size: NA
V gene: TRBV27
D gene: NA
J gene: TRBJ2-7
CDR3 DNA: TGTGCCAGCAGTTTAGTAGGGACCCAAGTCGCCGAGCAGTACTTC
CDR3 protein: CASSLVGTQVAEQYF

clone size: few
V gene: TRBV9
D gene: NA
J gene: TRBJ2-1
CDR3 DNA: TGTGCCAGCAGCGTAGGGGTGCGCGAGCAGTTCTTC
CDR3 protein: CASSVGVREQFF

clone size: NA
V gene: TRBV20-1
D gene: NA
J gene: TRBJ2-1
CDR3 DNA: TGCAGTGCTAGAGATTCTTCAGCGGCCCATGAGCAGTTCTTC
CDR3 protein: CSARDSSAAHEQFF

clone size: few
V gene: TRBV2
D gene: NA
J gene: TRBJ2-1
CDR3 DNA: TGTGCCAGCAGGGAAATCGGGGATGAGCAGTTCTTC
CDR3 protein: CASREIGDEQFF

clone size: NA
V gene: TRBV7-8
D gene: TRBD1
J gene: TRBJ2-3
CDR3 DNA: TGTGCCAGCAGCTTAGCGACAGGGAAGGTGGGCACAGATACGCAGTATTTT
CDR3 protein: CASSLATGKVGTDTQYF

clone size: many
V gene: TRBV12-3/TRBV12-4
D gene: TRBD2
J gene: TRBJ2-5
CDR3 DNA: TGTGCCAGCAGTTTTAGCCCTAGCGGGGGATCCCAGTACTTC
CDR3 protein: CASSFSPSGGSQYF

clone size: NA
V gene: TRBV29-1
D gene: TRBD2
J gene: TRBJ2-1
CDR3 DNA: TGCAGCGTTCCGGGACTAGCGGGAGGTGAGCAGTTCTTC
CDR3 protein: CSVPGLAGGEQFF

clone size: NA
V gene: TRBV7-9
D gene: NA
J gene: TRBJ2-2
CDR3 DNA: TGTGCCAGCAGCTACCTCGGGGGCGACTCCCCCGGGGAGCTGTTTTTT
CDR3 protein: CASSYLGGDSPGELFF

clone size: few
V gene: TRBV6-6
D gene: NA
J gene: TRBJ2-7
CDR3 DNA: TGTGCCAGCGGGCCGTCCTACGAGCAGTACTTC
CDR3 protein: CASGPSYEQYF

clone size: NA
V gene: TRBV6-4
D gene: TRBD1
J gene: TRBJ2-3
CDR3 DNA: TGTGCCAGCAGTCGAAAACCGGGACAGGGGGCAGATACGCAGTATTTT
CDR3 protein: CASSRKPGQGADTQYF

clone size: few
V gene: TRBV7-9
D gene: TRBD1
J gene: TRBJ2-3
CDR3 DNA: TGTGCCAGCACCCGTTGGGGTCCGGGACAGGGAACAGATACGCAGTATTTT
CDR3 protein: CASTRWGPGQGTDTQYF

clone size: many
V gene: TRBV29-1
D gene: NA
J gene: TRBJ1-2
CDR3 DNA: TGCAGCGTTGACCGGGGAAACTATGGCTACACCTTC
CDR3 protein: CSVDRGNYGYTF

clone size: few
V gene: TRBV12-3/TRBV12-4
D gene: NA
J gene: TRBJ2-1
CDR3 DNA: TGTGCCATCTCCCTCAGGGGGGGTGAGCAGTTCTTC
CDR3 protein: CAISLRGGEQFF

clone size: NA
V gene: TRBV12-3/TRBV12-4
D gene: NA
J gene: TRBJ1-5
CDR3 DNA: TGTGCCAGCGAAGGCGGGTATAGCAATCAGCCCCAGCATTTT
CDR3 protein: CASEGGYSNQPQHF

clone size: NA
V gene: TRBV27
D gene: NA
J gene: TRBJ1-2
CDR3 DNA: TGTGCCAGCAGTACTGGAATTAACTATGGCTACACCTTC
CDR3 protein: CASSTGINYGYTF

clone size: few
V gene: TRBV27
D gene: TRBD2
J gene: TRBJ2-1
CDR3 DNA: TGTGCCAGCAGTCCCACTAGCGGTGGGGTCTATGAGCAGTTCTTC
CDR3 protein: CASSPTSGGVYEQFF

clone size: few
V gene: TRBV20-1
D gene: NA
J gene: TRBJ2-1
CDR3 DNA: TGCAGCTTGCTAAGCTCCTACAATGAGCAGTTCTTC
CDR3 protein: CSLLSSYNEQFF

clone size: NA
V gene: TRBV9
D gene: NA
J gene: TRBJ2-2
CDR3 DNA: TGTGCCAGCCGCTCGACCGGGGAGCTGTTTTTT
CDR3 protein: CASRSTGELFF

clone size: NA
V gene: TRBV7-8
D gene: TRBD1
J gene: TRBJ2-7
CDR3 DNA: TGTGCCAGCAGCTTAGGGACGGACAGGGAAGACGGCGAGCAGTACTTC
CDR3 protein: CASSLGTDREDGEQYF

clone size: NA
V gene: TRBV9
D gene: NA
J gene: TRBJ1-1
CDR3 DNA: TGTGCCAGCAGCGGGGGCCCCAACACTGAAGCTTTCTTT
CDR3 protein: CASSGGPNTEAFF

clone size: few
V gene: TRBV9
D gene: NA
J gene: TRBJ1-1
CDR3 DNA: TGTGCCAGCAGCGGGGGTGGGAGGGTCACTGAAGCTTTCTTT
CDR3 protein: CASSGGGRVTEAFF

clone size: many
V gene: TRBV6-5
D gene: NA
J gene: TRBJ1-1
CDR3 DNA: TGTGCCAGCAGTTACAATCACAGGAACACTGAAGCTTTCTTT
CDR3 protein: CASSYNHRNTEAFF

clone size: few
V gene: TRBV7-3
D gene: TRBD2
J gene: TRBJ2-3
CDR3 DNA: TGTGCCAGCAGCGGGCCGACTAGCGGGGGTATAGATACGCAGTATTTT
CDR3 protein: CASSGPTSGGIDTQYF

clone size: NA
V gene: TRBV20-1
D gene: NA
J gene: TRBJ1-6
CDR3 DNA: TGCAGTGCTAGGTCTGAGGGACTTCGTAATTCACCCCTCCACTTT
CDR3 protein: CSARSEGLRNSPLHF

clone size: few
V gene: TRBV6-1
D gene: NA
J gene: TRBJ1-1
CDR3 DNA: TGTGCCAGCAGGGGGCCAGACGGGAACACTGAAGCTTTCTTT
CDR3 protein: CASRGPDGNTEAFF

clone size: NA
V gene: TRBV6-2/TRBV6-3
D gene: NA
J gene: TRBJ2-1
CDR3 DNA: TGTGCCAGCACCGCAACCCCAGGGGTTGAGCAGTTCTTC
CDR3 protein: CASTATPGVEQFF

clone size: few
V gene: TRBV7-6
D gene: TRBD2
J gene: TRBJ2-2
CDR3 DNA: TGTGCCAGCAGCTCGACACTAGCGGGGGGGAAGTACACCGGGGAGCTGTTTTTT
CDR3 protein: CASSSTLAGGKYTGELFF

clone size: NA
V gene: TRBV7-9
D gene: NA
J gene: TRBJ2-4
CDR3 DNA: TGTGCCAGCAGCTTACTAGATGGCAAAAACATTCAGTACTTC
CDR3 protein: CASSLLDGKNIQYF

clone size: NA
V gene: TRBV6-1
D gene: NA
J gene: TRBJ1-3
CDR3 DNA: TGTGCCAGCAGTCCCATCGGGGACGTGCTATCTGGAAACACCATATATTTT
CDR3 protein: CASSPIGDVLSGNTIYF

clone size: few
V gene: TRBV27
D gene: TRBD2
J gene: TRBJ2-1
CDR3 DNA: TGTGCCAGCAGTTTCCCAGTAGCGGGAGGGCAGAGGAATGAGCAGTTCTTC
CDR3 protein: CASSFPVAGGQRNEQFF

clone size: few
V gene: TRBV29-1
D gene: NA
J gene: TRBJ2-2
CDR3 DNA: NA
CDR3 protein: CSVFGPGQGAIGELFF

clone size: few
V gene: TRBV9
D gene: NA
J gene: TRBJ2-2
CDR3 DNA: TGTGCCAGCAGCCGTGGAAGCGCGAACACCGGGGAGCTGTTTTTT
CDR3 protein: CASSRGSANTGELFF

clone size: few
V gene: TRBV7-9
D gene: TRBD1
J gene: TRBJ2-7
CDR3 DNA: TGTGCCAGCGCATCGGGACAGGCACGTTACGAGCAGTACTTC
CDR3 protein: CASASGQARYEQYF

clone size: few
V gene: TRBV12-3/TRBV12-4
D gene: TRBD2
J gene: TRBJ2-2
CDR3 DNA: TGTGCCAGCAGTGATATAGCGGGAGCGAACACCGGGGAGCTGTTTTTT
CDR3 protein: CASSDIAGANTGELFF

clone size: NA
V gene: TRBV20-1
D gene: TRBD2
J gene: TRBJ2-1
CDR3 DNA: TGCAGTGCTAGGGGTAGCGGGTGGGAGAATGAGCAGTTCTTC
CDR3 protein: CSARGSGWENEQFF